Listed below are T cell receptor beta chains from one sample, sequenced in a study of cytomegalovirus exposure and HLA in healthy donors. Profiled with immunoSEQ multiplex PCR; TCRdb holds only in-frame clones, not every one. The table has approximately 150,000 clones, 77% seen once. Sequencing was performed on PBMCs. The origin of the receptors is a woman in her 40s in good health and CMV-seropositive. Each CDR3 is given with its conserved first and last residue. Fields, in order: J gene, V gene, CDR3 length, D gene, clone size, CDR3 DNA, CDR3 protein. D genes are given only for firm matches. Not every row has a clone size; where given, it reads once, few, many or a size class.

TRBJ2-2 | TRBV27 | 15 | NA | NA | TGTGCCAGCAGTCCGCCAGGGATCAACACCGGGGAGCTGTTTTTT | CASSPPGINTGELFF
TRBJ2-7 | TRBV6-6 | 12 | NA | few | TGTGCCAGCAGCCTAAGCTCCTACGAGCAGTACTTC | CASSLSSYEQYF
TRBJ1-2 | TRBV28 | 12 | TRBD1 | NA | TGTGCCAGCAGTTCGGGACAGTATGGCTACACCTTC | CASSSGQYGYTF
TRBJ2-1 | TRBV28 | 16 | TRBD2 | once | TGTGCCAGCAGCCCCACTAGCGGGGGGGTAGACAATGAGCAGTTCTTC | CASSPTSGGVDNEQFF
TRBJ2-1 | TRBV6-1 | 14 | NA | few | TGTGCCAGCAGTGAAGACAGGGCAGAAAGGGAGCAGTTCTTC | CASSEDRAEREQFF
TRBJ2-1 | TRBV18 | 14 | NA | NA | TGTGCCAGCTCACCCCTTCTAGTTGTCAATGAGCAGTTCTTC | CASSPLLVVNEQFF
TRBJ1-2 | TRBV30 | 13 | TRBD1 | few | TGTGCCTGGAGTACCGGACAGGGACGTGGCTACACCTTC | CAWSTGQGRGYTF
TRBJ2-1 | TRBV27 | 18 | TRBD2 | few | TGTGCCAGCACCATTCCCCAGACTAGCGGGAGGGGATACAATGAGCAGTTCTTC | CASTIPQTSGRGYNEQFF
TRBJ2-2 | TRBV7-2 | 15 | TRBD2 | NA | TGTGCCAGCAGCTTAACGGGGGGGCGTATCGGGGAGCTGTTTTTT | CASSLTGGRIGELFF
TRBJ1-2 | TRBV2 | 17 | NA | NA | TGTGCCAGCAGTGGAGGGACATTCGGGCTGACAGACTATGGCTACACCTTC | CASSGGTFGLTDYGYTF
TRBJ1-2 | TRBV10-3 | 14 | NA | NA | TGTGCCATCAACCCGGGAACCCCTAACTATGGCTACACCTTC | CAINPGTPNYGYTF
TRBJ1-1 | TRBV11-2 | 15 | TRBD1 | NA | TGTGCCAGCAGCTTAGATCGATTCAGGGGGACTGAAGCTTTCTTT | CASSLDRFRGTEAFF
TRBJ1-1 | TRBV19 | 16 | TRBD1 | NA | TGTGCCAGTAGGGGGGCAGGGGGCGTCTTGAGAACTGAAGCTTTCTTT | CASRGAGGVLRTEAFF
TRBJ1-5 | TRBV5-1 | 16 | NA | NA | TGCGCCAGCAGCTTGGGAGGGATTAATAGCAATCAGCCCCAGCATTTT | CASSLGGINSNQPQHF
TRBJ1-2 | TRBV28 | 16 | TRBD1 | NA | TGTGCCAGCAGACCCGGGACAGGGGGTGGGCTAGATGGCTACACCTTC | CASRPGTGGGLDGYTF
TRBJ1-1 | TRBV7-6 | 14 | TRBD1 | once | TGTGCCAGCAGCTCCCCGGGACAGGGGACTGAAGCTTTCTTT | CASSSPGQGTEAFF
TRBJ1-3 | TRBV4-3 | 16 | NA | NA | TGCGCCAGCAGCCAAGATCTGAAGGGGTTTGGAAACACCATATATTTT | CASSQDLKGFGNTIYF
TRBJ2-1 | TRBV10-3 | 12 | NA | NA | TGTGCCATCGGGGAGCAGTACAATGAGCAGTTCTTC | CAIGEQYNEQFF
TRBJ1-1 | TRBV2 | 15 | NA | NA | TGTGCCAGCAGTGAAATGGCAGTCCAATTGGCTGAAGCTTTCTTT | CASSEMAVQLAEAFF
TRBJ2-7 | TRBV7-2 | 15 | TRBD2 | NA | TGTGCCAGCAACCTGGTTGGGGACTACTCCTACGAGCAGTACTTC | CASNLVGDYSYEQYF
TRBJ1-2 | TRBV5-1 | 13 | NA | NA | TGCGCCAGCAGCTTGTGGGCAGTGCATGGCTACACCTTC | CASSLWAVHGYTF
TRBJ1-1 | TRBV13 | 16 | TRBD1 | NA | TGTGCCAGCAGAAGACAGGGGGCACATGAACATAGTGAAGCTTTCTTT | CASRRQGAHEHSEAFF
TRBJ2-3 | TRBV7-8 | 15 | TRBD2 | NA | TGTGCCAGCAGCAAGACTAGCGGGAGGGCCGATACGCAGTATTTT | CASSKTSGRADTQYF
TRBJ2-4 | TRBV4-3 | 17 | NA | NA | TGCGCCAGCAGCCAAGATCGCAGCGGTGTGGGCAAAAACATTCAGTACTTC | CASSQDRSGVGKNIQYF
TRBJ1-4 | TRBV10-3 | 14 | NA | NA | TGTGCCATCAATGAAGGGGGTGAGGGTGAAAAACTGTTTTTT | CAINEGGEGEKLFF
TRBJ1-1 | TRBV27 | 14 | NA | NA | TGTGCCAGCAGTTTTAGCCAGGGACAAACTGAAGCTTTCTTT | CASSFSQGQTEAFF
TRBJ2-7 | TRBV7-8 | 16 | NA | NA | TGTGCCAGCAGCTTAGGGGGGGGGCGAATTCTCTACGAGCAGTACTTC | CASSLGGGRILYEQYF
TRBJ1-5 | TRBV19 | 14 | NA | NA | TGTGCCAGTAGTATAGTGGGCAGGGATCAGCCCCAGCATTTT | CASSIVGRDQPQHF
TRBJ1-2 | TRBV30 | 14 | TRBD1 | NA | TGTGCCTGGAGTGTCACGACAGGGATCTATGGCTACACCTTC | CAWSVTTGIYGYTF
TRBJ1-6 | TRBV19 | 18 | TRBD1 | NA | TGTGCCAGTAGTATAGATCGGGCAGGGGGCGCCTATAATTCACCCCTCCACTTT | CASSIDRAGGAYNSPLHF
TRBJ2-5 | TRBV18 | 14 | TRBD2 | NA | TGTGCCAGCTCACCGGGAGCGGGGCAAGAGACCCAGTACTTC | CASSPGAGQETQYF
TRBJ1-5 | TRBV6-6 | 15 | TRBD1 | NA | TGTGCCAGCAGGACCCCGGGACAGGGAAATCAGCCCCAGCATTTT | CASRTPGQGNQPQHF
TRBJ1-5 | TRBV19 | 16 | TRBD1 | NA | TGTGCCAGTAGTATAGACCCAGGGGGAACGGGACAGCCCCAGCATTTT | CASSIDPGGTGQPQHF
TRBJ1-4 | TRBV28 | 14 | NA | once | TGTGCCAGCTGCCAGGGAGGGCCGAATGAAAAACTGTTTTTT | CASCQGGPNEKLFF
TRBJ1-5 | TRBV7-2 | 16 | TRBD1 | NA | TGTGCCAGCAGCTCCATTTGGGACAGTCCGGATCAGCCCCAGCATTTT | CASSSIWDSPDQPQHF
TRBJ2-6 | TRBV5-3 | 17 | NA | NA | TGTGCCAGGAGCTTGGCCGGGGGACCCTCTGGGGCCAACGTCCTGACTTTC | CARSLAGGPSGANVLTF
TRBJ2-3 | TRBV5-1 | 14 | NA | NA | TGCGCCAGCAGCTTGGGAACAGGGACAGATACGCAGTATTTT | CASSLGTGTDTQYF